Listed below are T cell receptor beta chains from one sample, sequenced in a study of response to subunit inactivated influenza vaccine. TCRdb re-derived calls from the RT-PCR reads in MiXCR, one entry per CDR3 protein. The sample holds 800,000 to 1,000,000 distinct CDR3 sequences, about 20% seen once. This sample comprised PBMCs from blood, obtained roughly 5 days after vaccination. The receptors shown here come from a man aged 45-65 years who received an inactivated influenza vaccine. The CDR3 runs from the conserved cysteine through the conserved F or W. A D gene is named only where the DNA matches it firmly. Part of the rows lack a size; the others show once, few, many or a class for expanded clones.

d_gene	v_gene	j_gene	abundance	CDR3nt	CDR3aa
TRBD1	TRBV28	TRBJ2-2	once	TGTGCCAGCAGAGGGGACAGGGACGAGGAGCTGTTTTTT	CASRGDRDEELFF
TRBD2	TRBV24-1	TRBJ2-1	-	TGTGCCACCAGTGAAGCCCCCGGGACTAGCGGGAGGGCCGAGCAGTTCTTC	CATSEAPGTSGRAEQFF
-	TRBV5-6	TRBJ2-7	many	TGTGCCAGCAGCTTGGCTGTTACGTACGAGCAGTACTTC	CASSLAVTYEQYF
-	TRBV9	TRBJ2-7	-	TGTGCCAGCAGCGTTCATCCTCGGGACGGCTACGAGCAGTACTTC	CASSVHPRDGYEQYF
-	TRBV5-8	TRBJ2-7	-	TGTGCCAGCAGCTTTCTTTTTCTTCAGGGGCTATCCTACGAGCAGTACTTC	CASSFLFLQGLSYEQYF
TRBD2	TRBV11-2	TRBJ2-1	few	TGTGCCAGCAGCTTAGTACTAGCGGGAGCGAGGGAGCAGTTCTTC	CASSLVLAGAREQFF
-	TRBV6-2/TRBV6-3	TRBJ2-1	-	TGTGCCAGCAGGCCCCGTTCCTACAATGAGCAGTTCTTC	CASRPRSYNEQFF
-	TRBV25-1	TRBJ1-2	few	TGTGCCAGACAGTACTCGCGCGGCTACACCTTC	CARQYSRGYTF
-	TRBV30	TRBJ2-7	few	TGTGCCTGGCTCACGATCGACGAGCAGTACTTC	CAWLTIDEQYF
-	TRBV28	TRBJ2-1	many	TGTGCCAGCAGTTTCCTCGCCCACAATGAGCAGTTCTTC	CASSFLAHNEQFF
-	TRBV7-9	TRBJ2-1	-	TGTGCCAGCAGCCCACAAGGGCAGGGTGTCAATGAGCAGTTCTTC	CASSPQGQGVNEQFF